These T cell receptor beta chains were read from a single sample in a study of PD-L1 blockade in urothelial cancer. Repertoires were generated with immunoSEQ multiplex PCR, while TCRdb's copy carries only in-frame clones and drops some. Of around 100,000 clones detected, around 87% appear once; the ten largest clones hold about 2%. Sequenced material: PBMCs, taken around atezolizumab (anti-PD-L1) treatment. These receptors were collected from a man in his sixties with urothelial cancer. CDR3s include the opening cysteine and the closing phenylalanine or tryptophan. D genes are given only for firm matches. Clone size, where shown, is once, few, many, or a class for clones that have expanded.

V	size	D	J	CDR3	DNA
TRBV15	NA	TRBD2	TRBJ2-1	CATSRARGGSNEQFF	TGTGCCACCAGCAGAGCCCGGGGGGGCTCCAATGAGCAGTTCTTC
TRBV5-6	NA	NA	TRBJ2-7	CASRAQAGAGEQYF	TGTGCCAGCAGGGCCCAGGCGGGGGCGGGGGAGCAGTACTTC
TRBV13	NA	TRBD2	TRBJ2-1	CASSPLGAGVTYNEQFF	TGTGCCAGCAGCCCACTAGGAGCGGGAGTAACCTACAATGAGCAGTTCTTC
TRBV4-3	NA	TRBD2	TRBJ2-5	CASSQGGAGGETQYF	TGCGCCAGCAGCCAAGGTGGGGCGGGGGGGGAGACCCAGTACTTC
TRBV6-5	NA	NA	TRBJ2-7	CASSWGLGSSYEQYF	TGTGCCAGCAGTTGGGGACTTGGGAGCTCCTACGAGCAGTACTTC
TRBV2	few	TRBD1	TRBJ1-3	CASRIQGDGNTIYF	TGTGCCAGCAGGATACAGGGGGATGGAAACACCATATATTTT
TRBV5-4	NA	TRBD2	TRBJ2-6	CASALAGIGANVLTF	TGTGCCAGCGCGCTAGCGGGAATAGGGGCCAACGTCCTGACTTTC
TRBV18	NA	TRBD1	TRBJ1-5	CASSRNSRDSHQPQHF	TGTGCCAGCTCACGAAACTCCCGGGACAGTCATCAGCCCCAGCATTTT
TRBV6-6	NA	NA	TRBJ2-1	CASSLPSGTQLQFF	TGTGCCAGCAGTTTGCCTTCCGGGACTCAATTACAGTTCTTC
TRBV9	NA	TRBD2	TRBJ2-4	CATARGLAGQKGAKNIQYF	TGTGCCACTGCCCGGGGACTAGCGGGCCAGAAGGGGGCCAAAAACATTCAGTACTTC
TRBV5-1	NA	NA	TRBJ2-1	CASSQNTQGEQFF	TGCGCCAGCAGCCAAAATACTCAGGGAGAGCAGTTCTTC
TRBV5-1	NA	TRBD2	TRBJ2-1	CASSLGTIAGYNEQFF	TGCGCCAGCAGCCTAGGGACCATAGCGGGCTACAATGAGCAGTTCTTC
TRBV6-6	NA	NA	TRBJ1-1	CASSFDTEAFF	TGTGCCAGCAGTTTCGACACTGAAGCTTTCTTT
TRBV14	few	NA	TRBJ1-1	CASSTLGRGPKAFF	TGTGCCAGCAGCACCCTCGGTCGCGGGCCTAAGGCTTTCTTT
TRBV28	once	NA	TRBJ1-4	CASSLQGNEKLFF	TGTGCCAGCAGTTTACAGGGGAACGAAAAACTGTTTTTT
TRBV11-3	NA	NA	TRBJ2-1	CASSRTRYNEQFF	TGTGCCAGCAGCCGCACTAGATACAATGAGCAGTTCTTC
TRBV6-5	NA	TRBD2	TRBJ2-3	CASSPTGTSSHTQYF	TGTGCCAGCAGCCCAACCGGGACTAGCTCCCATACGCAGTATTTT
TRBV29-1	NA	NA	TRBJ2-5	CSVKRSGETQYF	TGCAGCGTGAAACGGAGTGGCGAGACCCAGTACTTC
TRBV10-1	NA	TRBD1	TRBJ2-2	CASSDRGPPFTGELFF	TGCGCCAGTTCGGACAGGGGGCCCCCTTTTACCGGGGAGCTGTTTTTT
TRBV6-5	NA	TRBD2	TRBJ2-5	CASSRGDETQYF	TGTGCCAGCAGTCGGGGGGACGAGACCCAGTACTTC
TRBV29-1	NA	NA	TRBJ1-1	CSAAGAGTEAFF	TGCAGCGCTGCAGGGGCTGGGACTGAAGCTTTCTTT
TRBV19	NA	TRBD1	TRBJ2-3	CASSTGQGEGTQYF	TGTGCCAGTAGTACCGGACAGGGAGAGGGTACGCAGTATTTT
TRBV10-3	NA	NA	TRBJ1-1	CAISDRGHMNTEAFF	TGTGCCATCAGTGACAGGGGCCACATGAACACTGAAGCTTTCTTT
TRBV27	once	NA	TRBJ2-7	CASSSGLWGPGEQYF	TGTGCCAGCAGTTCGGGTTTATGGGGCCCTGGCGAGCAGTACTTC
TRBV11-2	NA	NA	TRBJ2-7	CASSRGREVFAYEQYF	TGTGCCAGCAGCCGAGGGCGCGAGGTCTTCGCCTACGAGCAGTACTTC
TRBV5-5	NA	NA	TRBJ2-2	CASQLGTVNTGELFF	TGTGCCAGCCAGCTTGGAACAGTTAATACCGGGGAGCTGTTTTTT
TRBV28	NA	NA	TRBJ1-2	CASSSSTIYGYTF	TGTGCCAGCAGTTCATCTACCATTTATGGCTACACCTTC
TRBV4-1	NA	TRBD1	TRBJ1-1	CASSQGQLGNTEAFF	TGCGCCAGCAGCCAGGGACAGCTTGGGAACACTGAAGCTTTCTTT
TRBV19	NA	TRBD2	TRBJ2-3	CASSLGLAGVTDTQYF	TGTGCCAGTAGTTTAGGACTAGCGGGAGTCACAGATACGCAGTATTTT
TRBV5-1	NA	NA	TRBJ2-1	CASSLRLYNEQFF	TGCGCCAGCAGCTTGAGACTTTACAATGAGCAGTTCTTC
TRBV19	NA	TRBD2	TRBJ2-1	CASSGGTSGRAHEQFF	TGTGCCAGTAGTGGGGGGACTAGCGGGAGGGCCCATGAGCAGTTCTTC
TRBV7-3	NA	NA	TRBJ1-2	CASSTHQGLGYTF	TGTGCCAGCAGCACGCACCAGGGGCTTGGCTACACCTTC
TRBV7-9	NA	NA	TRBJ1-3	CASSLSELNTIYF	TGTGCCAGCAGCCTTAGCGAGCTGAACACCATATATTTT
TRBV25-1	NA	NA	TRBJ1-4	CASRGQWNEKLFF	TGTGCCAGCAGAGGACAGTGGAATGAAAAACTGTTTTTT
TRBV27	NA	NA	TRBJ2-3	CASSLEGGRADTQYF	TGTGCCAGCAGTTTGGAAGGAGGTAGAGCAGATACGCAGTATTTT
TRBV7-3	NA	TRBD2	TRBJ2-1	CASSFSSGSYYEQFF	TGTGCCAGCAGCTTCTCCAGCGGGAGTTACTATGAGCAGTTCTTC
TRBV28	NA	NA	TRBJ1-2	CASSLEEPNYGYTF	TGTGCCAGCAGTTTGGAGGAGCCTAACTATGGCTACACCTTC
TRBV18	NA	NA	TRBJ2-1	CASSPDSPLRDNEQFF	TGTGCCAGCTCACCAGACAGCCCCCTAAGAGACAATGAGCAGTTCTTC
TRBV6-5	NA	NA	TRBJ1-2	CASSYTTGHFPYF	TGTGCCAGCAGTTACACCACAGGACATTTCCCCTACTTC